Below are 30 T cell receptor beta chains sequenced from a single sample in a study of cytomegalovirus exposure and HLA in healthy donors. Both 60 Vbeta primers and 13 Jbeta primers went into the PCR. Some clones are missing from TCRdb's copy, which holds only in-frame ones; the method was immunoSEQ multiplex PCR. The sample shows under 200,000 clones, roughly 80% of them seen only once. Input material: PBMCs. The receptor source for this set is a human donor in good health.

This clone was picked up one time. The V and J genes are TRBV15 and TRBJ2-1; 7 positions match TRBD2. Germline CDR1 reads LNHNV; CDR2 reads YYDKDF (reference sequence). This CDR3 has 15 residues. V gave up 1 base and J gave up 5 bases; unmatched junction bases: 5. DNA of the CDR3: TGTGCCACCAGCAGAGCTAGCGGCGCGAACAATGAGCAGTTCTTC. This encodes CATSRASGANNEQFF.

This clone was counted between two and nine times. V and J are TRBV5-6 and TRBJ1-2; 9 nucleotides agree with TRBD1. The CDR3 has 16 residues. The germline CDR1 and CDR2 sequences are SGHDT and YYEEEE. The ends lost 6 bases at V and 7 bases at J; junction bases unmatched: 16. CDR3 loop: CASIEYRDRVVVGYTF. CDR3 nucleotides: TGTGCCAGCATCGAATACCGGGACAGGGTAGTAGTTGGCTACACCTTC.

A few counts support this clone. The chain uses TRBV6-4 and TRBJ2-3, with 11 positions matching TRBD2. V shed 6 bases, J shed 5 bases, and the junction held 7 bases outside the gene matches. Germline V gene sequence: CDR1 MRHNA, CDR2 SNTAGT. This CDR3 has 15 amino acids. The CDR3 coding sequence is TGTGCCAGCAGACGTAGCGGGGGGGCCGTAGATACGCAGTATTTT. It specifies CASRRSGGAVDTQYF.

V is TRBV2 and J is TRBJ1-3; D gene ambiguous. The germline V gene encodes CDR1 SNHLY and CDR2 FYNNEI. This CDR3 spans 13 amino acids. V was shortened by 3 bases and J by 9 bases, with 12 bases between the two germline ends. The CDR3 loop is CASSESGPGTIYF. The CDR3 nucleotides read TGTGCCAGCAGTGAGTCGGGTCCGGGCACCATATATTTT.

V is TRBV5-1 and J is TRBJ1-1, with a tentative D call TRBD1 (6 bases). The CDR3 runs to 16 residues. V shed 4 bases and J shed 1 base, with 17 bases lying between them. Germline V lookup: CDR1 SGHRS, CDR2 YFSETQ. The CDR3 here is CASSETSGQKNTEAFF. The DNA of the CDR3 is TGCGCCAGCAGCGAGACTTCGGGACAAAAGAACACTGAAGCTTTCTTT. The full variable domain, its missing parts supplied by reference TRBV5-1 and TRBJ1-1, is KAGVTQTPRYLIKTRGQQVTLSCSPISGHRSVSWYQQTPGQGLQFLFEYFSETQRNKGNFPGRFSGRQFSNSRSEMNVSTLELGDSALYLCASSETSGQKNTEAFFGQGTRLTVV.

The chain links TRBV11-2 to TRBJ2-4; 7 positions agree with TRBD2. In germline, CDR1 is SGHAT, CDR2 FQNNGV. The V gene end was trimmed by 3 bases and the J gene end by 3 bases; junction bases not matched to a gene: 5. The length of the CDR3 is 15 residues. CDR3 bases: TGTGCCAGCAGCTTCCGGGGGGACTACAAAAACATTCAGTACTTC. Its protein is CASSFRGDYKNIQYF.

The chain carries TRBV9 and TRBJ1-1, with D possibly TRBD1 on 5 matching bases. This CDR3 region has 17 residues. V gave up 3 bases and J gave up 3 bases, with 21 bases separating them. CDR1 and CDR2 from the germline V gene are SGDLS and YYNGEE. The CDR3 loop reads CASSAPTTEIGDTEAFF. The CDR3 DNA follows: TGTGCCAGCAGCGCCCCAACGACAGAGATCGGCGACACTGAAGCTTTCTTT.

The chain combines TRBV7-8 with TRBJ1-4; tentative D call: TRBD1 (5 bases). Between the trimmed V and J ends, which lost 3 bases and 4 bases, there was a span of 12 bases. CDR3 length equals 15 residues. Germline V gene sequence: CDR1 SGHVS, CDR2 FQNEAQ. CDR3 protein: CASSFRVGFNEKLFF. The DNA for the CDR3 is TGTGCCAGCAGCTTCAGGGTCGGGTTTAATGAAAAACTGTTTTTT.

V usage is TRBV6-4 and J usage is TRBJ2-1, with TRBD2 matching 8 bases. Germline V lookup: CDR1 MRHNA, CDR2 SNTAGT. The CDR3 spans 15 residues. J lost 9 bases, V lost 0 bases, and 7 bases had no gene match. The CDR3 DNA is TGTGCCAGCAGTGACTCCAACGGGGGGGCAAGTGAGCAGTTCTTC. Residues: CASSDSNGGASEQFF.

V usage is TRBV4-2 and J usage is TRBJ2-1, with a tentative D call TRBD1 (6 bases). This CDR3 region has 17 residues. Germline values: CDR1 LGHNA, CDR2 YNFKEQ. V gave up 1 base and J gave up 6 bases, with 19 bases separating them. This CDR3 is CASSQGKGLTGRNEQFF. In DNA form, the CDR3 reads TGTGCCAGCAGCCAAGGGAAGGGGTTAACAGGGCGCAATGAGCAGTTCTTC.

On this clone itself: One junction end disagrees with the germline gene, perhaps due to a read error. This chain's CDR3 is CASRADSNNYNQQFF. The CDR3 region has the DNA TGTGCCAGCAGGGCGGACAGTAACAACTACAATCAGCAGTTCTTC. The J gene is TRBJ2-1, the V gene TRBV6-1; a possible D gene is TRBD1 (6 bases). The V gene's germline CDR1 is MNHNS and CDR2 SASEGT. This CDR3 has 15 residues.

This clone occurred a few times. The chain carries TRBV9 and TRBJ1-1; D is undetermined. Per germline, CDR1 SGDLS and CDR2 YYNGEE. The V gene lost 2 bases and the J gene lost 6 bases, with 11 bases spanning the gap. CDR3 length: 13 amino acids. In DNA form, the CDR3 reads TGTGCCAGCAGCGTGGGAGTCTGGGCTGAAGCTTTCTTT. Amino acid sequence: CASSVGVWAEAFF.

This clone was observed a handful of times. V is TRBV13 and J is TRBJ1-1; D might be TRBD1 (6 bases). This CDR3 comprises 16 residues. Germline assignment: CDR1 PRHDT and CDR2 FYEKMQ (reference sequence). V lost 0 bases to trimming and J lost 3 bases, with 14 bases between them. The CDR3 DNA follows: TGTGCCAGCAGCTTAGGTCGAGAAAGGGGGTACACTGAAGCTTTCTTT. It codes for CASSLGRERGYTEAFF.

The chain has TRBV10-3 and TRBJ2-3; D possibly corresponds to TRBD1 (6 bases). Germline assignment: CDR1 ENHRY and CDR2 SYGVKD. The CDR3 has 12 amino acids. Trimming took off 10 bases at V and 2 bases at J, with 10 bases between the two ends. CDR3 loop: CATGVNTDTQYF. CDR3 in DNA: TGTGCCACAGGGGTTAACACAGATACGCAGTATTTT.

The V gene is TRBV7-9, the J gene TRBJ2-7, with 8 bases that match TRBD1. Per the germline V gene, CDR1 is SEHNR and CDR2 is FQNEAQ (reference sequence). V lost 5 bases, J lost 2 bases, and 5 bases stayed unmatched. The CDR3 runs 14 residues. The CDR3 loop reads CASSNGQGTYEQYF. The DNA of the CDR3 is TGTGCCAGCAGCAACGGACAGGGAACCTACGAGCAGTACTTC.

The chain uses TRBV18 and TRBJ2-1, with 10 bases fitting TRBD2. The germline V gene has CDR1 KGHSH and CDR2 LQKENI. The CDR3 is made up of 16 amino acids. The V and J ends lost 4 bases and 5 bases, in that order; junction bases with no gene match: 8. The DNA for the CDR3 is TGTGCCAGCTCACTTCAAGCGGGGGGGCCGGACAATGAGCAGTTCTTC. Translating it yields CASSLQAGGPDNEQFF.

The chain carries TRBV19 and TRBJ1-1; D unclear. This CDR3 is 14 amino acids long. CDR1 is LNHDA and CDR2 is SQIVND in the germline V gene (reference sequence). Trimming cost V 5 bases and J 1 base, with 11 bases left between them. CDR3 nucleotides: TGTGCCAGTAGTCCACGAGGTACGAACACTGAAGCTTTCTTT. Translation gives CASSPRGTNTEAFF.

This chain uses TRBV2 with TRBJ2-4, with a weak D call TRBD2 (6 bases). Trimming removed 4 bases from V and 0 bases from J, with 10 bases in between. Germline assignment: CDR1 SNHLY and CDR2 FYNNEI. This CDR3 has 15 residues. DNA of the CDR3: TGTGCCAGCAGTGTCGGGGGAATAGCCAAAAACATTCAGTACTTC. It yields the protein CASSVGGIAKNIQYF. Full variable domain (outside the CDR3, taken from reference TRBV2 and TRBJ2-4): EPEVTQTPSHQVTQMGQEVILRCVPISNHLYFYWYRQILGQKVEFLVSFYNNEISEKSEIFDDQFSVERPDGSNFTLKIRSTKLEDSAMYFCASSVGGIAKNIQYFGAGTRLSVL.

The rearrangement uses TRBV11-3 and TRBJ2-5; weak D call: TRBD1 (5 bases). Trimming pared 3 bases from V and 5 bases from J, leaving 16 bases between. The CDR3 is made up of 15 amino acids. CDR1 is SGHNT, CDR2 YENEEA, per germline. The CDR3 coding sequence is TGTGCCAGCAGCTTCGGGCAGGGTCTCTGGGAGACCCAGTACTTC. It is translated as CASSFGQGLWETQYF.

This clone was counted only a few times. The rearrangement uses TRBV5-6 and TRBJ1-6; TRBD1 agrees at 7 bases. The ends lost 3 bases at V and 9 bases at J; junction bases unmatched: 3. Per germline, CDR1 SGHDT and CDR2 YYEEEE. The CDR3 runs to 13 residues. This CDR3 is CASSWGDSSPLHF. The CDR3 DNA reads TGTGCCAGCAGCTGGGGGGACAGTTCACCCCTCCACTTT.

This chain uses TRBV4-1 with TRBJ2-3, with 9 nucleotides matching TRBD2. V lost 0 bases, J lost 2 bases, and 9 bases stayed unmatched. Germline values: CDR1 MGHRA, CDR2 YSYEKL. The CDR3 extends over 18 amino acids. The CDR3 nucleotides read TGCGCCAGCAGCCAAGATAGTAGCGGGGGCCAAATCACAGATACGCAGTATTTT. Its protein is CASSQDSSGGQITDTQYF.

The V call is TRBV9, the J call TRBJ1-1, with 8 nucleotides matching TRBD1. V lost 4 bases to trimming and J lost 6 bases; unmatched junction nucleotides: 5. Germline loops: CDR1 SGDLS, CDR2 YYNGEE. This CDR3 comprises 13 residues. CDR3 bases: TGTGCCAGCAGCACCCACAGGGGGGCTGAAGCTTTCTTT. It translates to CASSTHRGAEAFF.

CDR3 in DNA: TGCAGCGTGCGGACAGGTGCTAATTCACCCCTCCACTTT. Translating it yields CSVRTGANSPLHF. The chain couples TRBV29-1 to TRBJ1-6; 7 nucleotides line up with TRBD1. The V and J ends lost 6 bases and 6 bases, in that order; junction bases with no gene match: 5. CDR1 and CDR2 (germline): SQVTM, ANQGSEA. The CDR3 is 13 residues long.

The V call is TRBV6-1, the J call TRBJ2-7; no reliable D call. Per the germline V gene, CDR1 is MNHNS and CDR2 is SASEGT. Trimming took 1 base from V and 5 from J, leaving 12 bases between them. The CDR3 is made up of 14 amino acids. For the CDR3, the DNA is TGTGCCAGCAGTGAAGAACGCTACCGGGACGAGCAGTACTTC. Translating it yields CASSEERYRDEQYF.

The genes are TRBV6-5 and TRBJ1-2; tentatively, D is TRBD1 (6 bases). Germline-derived CDR1 and CDR2 are MNHEY and SVGAGI. V lost 0 bases and J lost 6, with 11 bases in between. This CDR3 spans 14 amino acids. This chain's CDR3 is CASSYSDRANGYTF. In DNA, the CDR3 is TGTGCCAGCAGTTACTCGGACAGAGCTAATGGCTACACCTTC.

Details on this clone: The CDR3 does not close with the conserved phenylalanine or tryptophan, likely indicating a read error. The limits of the CDR3 on the DNA are not certain, so only TCRdb's listed CDR3 is given. The chain uses TRBV27 and TRBJ2-7; the table gives TRBD1 as D, unverified against the DNA. The CDR3 has 12 amino acids, counting both end residues. Germline assignment: CDR1 MNHEY and CDR2 SMNVEV (reference sequence). The CDR3 loop is CASSPRDRGGYG.

This clone was recorded a few times. CDR3 in DNA: TGTGCCAGTATGTGGGGAGGGGGAAACACCATATATTTT. Protein product: CASMWGGGNTIYF. The rearrangement links TRBV19 to TRBJ1-3; D gene uncertain. The CDR3 extends over 13 amino acids. Trimming shortened V by 7 bases and J by 4 bases, and 11 bases separated the two germline ends. Per the germline V gene, CDR1 is LNHDA and CDR2 is SQIVND (reference sequence).

The V and J genes are TRBV7-9 and TRBJ2-5, with TRBD2 as a possible D gene (6 bases). Germline V gene lookup returns CDR1 SEHNR and CDR2 FQNEAQ (reference sequence). V lost 5 bases, J lost 2 bases, and 18 bases lay in between. CDR3 length: 16 residues. The CDR3 sequence is CASSRRGGMIQETQYF. The CDR3 DNA reads TGTGCCAGCAGCAGACGTGGGGGGATGATACAAGAGACCCAGTACTTC.

The chain uses TRBV4-3 and TRBJ2-1; a weak D match, TRBD1 (6 bases). CDR3 length: 15 amino acids. The germline V gene encodes CDR1 LGHNA and CDR2 YSLEER. V was cut by 1 base and J by 4 bases, with 11 bases left in between. DNA of the CDR3: TGCGCCAGCAGCCAAGGCCGCGGACAGTACAATGAGCAGTTCTTC. The encoded protein is CASSQGRGQYNEQFF.

In the case of this clone: At one of its ends the junction is not consistent with the germline gene, which may arise from a read error. This CDR3 is CAGSPNNRGDYGYTF. For the CDR3, the DNA is TGTGCCGGCAGCCCAAACAACAGGGGTGACTATGGCTACACCTTC. The V call is TRBV7-9, the J call TRBJ1-2, with 7 bases lining up with TRBD1. In germline, CDR1 is SEHNR, CDR2 FQNEAQ (reference sequence). The CDR3 runs to 15 residues.